The clone carrying this T cell receptor (beta chain) was seen just once. Its antigen is unidentified. The data were obtained in a study of cytomegalovirus exposure and HLA in healthy donors. For the study at large: There were about 85 million unique TCRs (from HLA-typed donors) in an early data release.

60 Vbeta and 13 Jbeta primers were used in PCR. Profiled with immunoSEQ multiplex PCR; TCRdb holds only in-frame clones, not every one. The sample holds around 210,000 clones, around 77% seen once. Notes on the study in general: The classifier was said to identify cytomegalovirus status with high specificity and sensitivity. Listed as cytomegalovirus-associated were 164 TCR beta chains. Several V segments, TRBV6-2 and TRBV6-3 among them, could not be told apart and were dropped.

This CDR3 spans 16 amino acids. CDR1 and CDR2 (germline): MNHEY, SVGAGI. V gave up 2 bases and J gave up 7 bases; unmatched junction bases: 12. The chain is built from TRBV6-5 and TRBJ1-2; 8 bases match TRBD1. Sample: PBMCs. The TCR sequence derives from a woman aged 25-40 years in good health and CMV-seronegative. Here the CDR3 DNA reads TGTGCCAGCAGTTACGCTTTCAGGACAGGGTACACTGGCTACACCTTC. Amino acids: CASSYAFRTGYTGYTF.